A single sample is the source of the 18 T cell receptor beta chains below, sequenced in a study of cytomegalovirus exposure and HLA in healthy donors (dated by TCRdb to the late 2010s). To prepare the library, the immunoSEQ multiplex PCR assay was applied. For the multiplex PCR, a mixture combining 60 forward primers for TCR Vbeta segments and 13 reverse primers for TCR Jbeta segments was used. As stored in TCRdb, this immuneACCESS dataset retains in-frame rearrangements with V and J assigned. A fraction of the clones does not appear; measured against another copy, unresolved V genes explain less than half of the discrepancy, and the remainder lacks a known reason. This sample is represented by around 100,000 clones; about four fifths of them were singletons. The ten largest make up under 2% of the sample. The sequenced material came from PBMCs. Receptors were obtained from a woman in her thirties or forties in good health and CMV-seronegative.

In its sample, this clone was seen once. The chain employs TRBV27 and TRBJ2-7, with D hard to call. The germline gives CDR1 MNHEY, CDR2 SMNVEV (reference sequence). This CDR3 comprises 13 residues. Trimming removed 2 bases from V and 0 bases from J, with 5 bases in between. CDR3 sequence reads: CASSLSRSYEQYF. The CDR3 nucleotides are TGTGCCAGCAGTTTAAGCCGCTCCTACGAGCAGTACTTC.

The CDR3 reads CASSLAQGSQETQYF. The CDR3 DNA is TGCGCCAGCAGCTTGGCCCAGGGGAGTCAGGAGACCCAGTACTTC. The V call is TRBV5-1, the J call TRBJ2-5, with a weak D call TRBD1 (6 bases). The germline gives CDR1 SGHRS, CDR2 YFSETQ. V lost 0 bases, J lost 5 bases, and 14 bases lay in between. This CDR3 spans 15 amino acids. Based on the CDR3 plus reference TRBV5-1 and TRBJ2-5, the full variable domain is KAGVTQTPRYLIKTRGQQVTLSCSPISGHRSVSWYQQTPGQGLQFLFEYFSETQRNKGNFPGRFSGRQFSNSRSEMNVSTLELGDSALYLCASSLAQGSQETQYFGPGTRLLVL.

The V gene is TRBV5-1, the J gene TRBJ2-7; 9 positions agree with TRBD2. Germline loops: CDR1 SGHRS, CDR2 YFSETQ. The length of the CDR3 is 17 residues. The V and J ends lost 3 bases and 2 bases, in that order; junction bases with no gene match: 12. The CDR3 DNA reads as TGCGCCAGCAGCTACCCCCAGCGGGGGGCCTCGCCCTACGAGCAGTACTTC. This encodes CASSYPQRGASPYEQYF. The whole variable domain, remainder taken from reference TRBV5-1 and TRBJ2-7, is KAGVTQTPRYLIKTRGQQVTLSCSPISGHRSVSWYQQTPGQGLQFLFEYFSETQRNKGNFPGRFSGRQFSNSRSEMNVSTLELGDSALYLCASSYPQRGASPYEQYFGPGTRLTVT.

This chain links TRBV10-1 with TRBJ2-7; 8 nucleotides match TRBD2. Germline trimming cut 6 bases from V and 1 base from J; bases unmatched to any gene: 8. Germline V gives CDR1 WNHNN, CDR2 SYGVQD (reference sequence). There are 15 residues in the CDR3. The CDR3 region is CASRQRGPNSYEQYF. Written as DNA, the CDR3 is TGCGCCAGCAGGCAGCGGGGGCCGAATTCCTACGAGCAGTACTTC.

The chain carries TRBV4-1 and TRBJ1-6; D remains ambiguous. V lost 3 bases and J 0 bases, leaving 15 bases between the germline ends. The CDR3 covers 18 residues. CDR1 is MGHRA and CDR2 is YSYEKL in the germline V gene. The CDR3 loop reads CASSQESGLSSYNSPLHF. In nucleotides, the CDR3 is TGCGCCAGCAGCCAGGAGAGTGGACTTAGCTCCTATAATTCACCCCTCCACTTT.

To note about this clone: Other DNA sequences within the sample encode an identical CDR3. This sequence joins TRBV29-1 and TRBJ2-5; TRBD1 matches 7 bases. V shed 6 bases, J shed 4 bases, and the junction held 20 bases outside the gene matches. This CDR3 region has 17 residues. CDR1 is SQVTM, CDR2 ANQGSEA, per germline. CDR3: CSVEINPGGQVIETQYF. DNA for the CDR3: TGCAGCGTCGAGATTAACCCAGGGGGACAAGTCATAGAGACCCAGTACTTC.

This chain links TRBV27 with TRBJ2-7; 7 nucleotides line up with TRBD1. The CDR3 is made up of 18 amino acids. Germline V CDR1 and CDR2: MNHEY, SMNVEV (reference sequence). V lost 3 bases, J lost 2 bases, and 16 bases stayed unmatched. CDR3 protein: CASSLELMTGNPPYEQYF. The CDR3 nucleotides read TGTGCCAGCAGTTTGGAACTCATGACAGGGAATCCCCCCTACGAGCAGTACTTC.

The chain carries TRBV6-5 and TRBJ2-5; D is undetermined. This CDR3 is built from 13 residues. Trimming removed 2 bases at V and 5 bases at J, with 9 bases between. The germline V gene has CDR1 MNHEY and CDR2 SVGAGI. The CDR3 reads CASSYQVLETQYF. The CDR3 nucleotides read TGTGCCAGCAGTTACCAGGTCCTGGAGACCCAGTACTTC.

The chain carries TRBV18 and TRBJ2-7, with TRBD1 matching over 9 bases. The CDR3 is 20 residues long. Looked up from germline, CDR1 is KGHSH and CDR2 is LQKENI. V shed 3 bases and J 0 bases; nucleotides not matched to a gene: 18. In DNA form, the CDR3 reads TGTGCCAGCTCACCGGGACAGGGCTTCTTCGGGGCAGGGGACTCCTACGAGCAGTACTTC. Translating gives CASSPGQGFFGAGDSYEQYF.

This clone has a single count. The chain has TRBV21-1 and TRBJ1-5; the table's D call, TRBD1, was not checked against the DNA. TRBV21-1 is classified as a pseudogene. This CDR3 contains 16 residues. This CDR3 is CASSKVQNFRNQPQHF. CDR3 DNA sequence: TGTGCCAGCAGCAAAGTTCAGAATTTCCGCAATCAGCCCCAGCATTTT.

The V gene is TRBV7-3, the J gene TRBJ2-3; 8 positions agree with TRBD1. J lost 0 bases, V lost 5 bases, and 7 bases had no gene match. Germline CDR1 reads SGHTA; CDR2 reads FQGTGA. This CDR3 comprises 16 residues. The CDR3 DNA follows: TGTGCCAGCAGCCGGGGGCAGGGGGCGAGCACAGATACGCAGTATTTT. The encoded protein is CASSRGQGASTDTQYF.

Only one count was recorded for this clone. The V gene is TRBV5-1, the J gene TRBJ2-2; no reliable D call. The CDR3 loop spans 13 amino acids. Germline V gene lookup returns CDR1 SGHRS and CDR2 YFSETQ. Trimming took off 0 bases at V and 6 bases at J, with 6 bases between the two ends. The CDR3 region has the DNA TGCGCCAGCAGCTTGGGAGGTGCCGGGGAGCTGTTTTTT. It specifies CASSLGGAGELFF.

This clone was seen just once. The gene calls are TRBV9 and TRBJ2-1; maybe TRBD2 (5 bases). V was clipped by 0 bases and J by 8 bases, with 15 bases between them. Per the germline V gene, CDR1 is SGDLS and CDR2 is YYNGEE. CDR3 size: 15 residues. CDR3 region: CASSVDGLPAYEQFF. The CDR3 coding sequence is TGTGCCAGCAGCGTAGACGGACTCCCAGCGTATGAGCAGTTCTTC.

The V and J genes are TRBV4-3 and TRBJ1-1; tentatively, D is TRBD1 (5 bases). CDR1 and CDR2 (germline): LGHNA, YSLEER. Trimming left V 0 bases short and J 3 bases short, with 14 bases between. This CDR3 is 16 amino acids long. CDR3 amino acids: CASSQDPVGGYTEAFF. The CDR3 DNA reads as TGCGCCAGCAGCCAAGATCCAGTCGGGGGGTACACTGAAGCTTTCTTT.

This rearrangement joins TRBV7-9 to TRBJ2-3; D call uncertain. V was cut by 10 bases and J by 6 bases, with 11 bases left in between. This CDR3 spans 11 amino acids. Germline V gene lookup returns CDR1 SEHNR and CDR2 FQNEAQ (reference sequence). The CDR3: CATRPPDTQYF. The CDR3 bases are TGTGCCACTAGGCCCCCGGATACGCAGTATTTT.

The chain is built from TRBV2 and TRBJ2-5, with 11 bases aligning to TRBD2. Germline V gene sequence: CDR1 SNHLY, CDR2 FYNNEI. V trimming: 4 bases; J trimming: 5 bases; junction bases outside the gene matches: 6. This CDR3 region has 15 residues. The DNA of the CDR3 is TGTGCCAGCAGTGGGTCTAGCGGGGGGCGGGAGACCCAGTACTTC. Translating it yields CASSGSSGGRETQYF.

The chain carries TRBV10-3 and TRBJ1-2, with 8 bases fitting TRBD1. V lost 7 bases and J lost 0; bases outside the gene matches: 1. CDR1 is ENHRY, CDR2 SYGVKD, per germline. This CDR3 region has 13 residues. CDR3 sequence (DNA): TGTGCCATCACAGGGGGCTCTAACTATGGCTACACCTTC. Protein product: CAITGGSNYGYTF.

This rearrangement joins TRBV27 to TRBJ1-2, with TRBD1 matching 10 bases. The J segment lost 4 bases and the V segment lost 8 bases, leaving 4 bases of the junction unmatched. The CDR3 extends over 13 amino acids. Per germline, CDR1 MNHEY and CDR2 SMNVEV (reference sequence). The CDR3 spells CASGQGVSYGYTF. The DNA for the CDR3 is TGTGCCAGCGGACAGGGGGTTAGCTATGGCTACACCTTC.